One sample yielded the 3 T cell receptor beta chains listed below, sequenced in a study of T cell responses to AZD1222 COVID-19 vaccine listed by TCRdb under 2021. Taken with the paper, the label for time point translates to: about 28 days (+/-7) after the second vaccine dose. The library was obtained by the immunoSEQ multiplex PCR assay. Entries here come from immuneACCESS through TCRdb and include only in-frame sequences with V and J called. Some clones fail to appear in such tables; in the studies checked, an unresolved V gene covers under half of the shortfall, and the cause of the remainder is unknown. This sample is represented by roughly 110,000 clones; 70% to 90% of them were singletons. Approximately 4.8% of the sample goes to the ten largest clones. Sequences were derived from peripheral blood, sampled 28 days after the second AZD1222 dose. The receptors derive from an adult who received the AZD1222 COVID-19 vaccine.

The V gene is TRBV28, the J gene TRBJ2-3; maybe TRBD2 (6 bases). The V end lost 8 bases, the J end lost 6 bases, and 21 bases lay between the germline ends. Germline loops: CDR1 MDHEN, CDR2 SYDVKM. CDR3 length equals 15 residues. The DNA for the CDR3 is TGTGCCAGCTCTTCGGGCGGGGAGAGTAAGGATACGCAGTATTTT. This encodes CASSSGGESKDTQYF. Full variable domain (remainder filled in from reference TRBV28 and TRBJ2-3): DVKVTQSSRYLVKRTGEKVFLECVQDMDHENMFWYRQDPGLGLRLIYFSYDVKMKEKGDIPEGYSVSREKKERFSLILESASTNQTSMYLCASSSGGESKDTQYFGPGTRLTVL.

The chain couples TRBV18 to TRBJ2-3, with D possibly being TRBD1 (6 bases). The CDR3 consists of 14 residues. Trimming removed 1 base from V and 5 bases from J, with 10 bases in between. Germline V lookup: CDR1 KGHSH, CDR2 LQKENI. CDR3 nucleotide sequence: TGTGCCAGCTCACCACGGCAGGGGATAGATACGCAGTATTTT. It is translated as CASSPRQGIDTQYF.

This rearrangement joins TRBV18 to TRBJ1-1; D not certain. CDR3 size: 13 residues. The V gene's germline CDR1 is KGHSH and CDR2 LQKENI. The germline V and J ends were trimmed by 10 bases and 1 base, with 13 bases remaining between them. CDR3 residues: CAIAIGPNTEAFF. As DNA, the CDR3 is TGTGCCATCGCGATAGGGCCGAACACTGAAGCTTTCTTT. The complete variable domain, with remaining parts taken from reference TRBV18 and TRBJ1-1, reads NAGVMQNPRHLVRRRGQEARLRCSPMKGHSHVYWYRQLPEEGLKFMVYLQKENIIDESGMPKERFSAEFPKEGPSILRIQQVVRGDSAAYFCAIAIGPNTEAFFGQGTRLTVV.